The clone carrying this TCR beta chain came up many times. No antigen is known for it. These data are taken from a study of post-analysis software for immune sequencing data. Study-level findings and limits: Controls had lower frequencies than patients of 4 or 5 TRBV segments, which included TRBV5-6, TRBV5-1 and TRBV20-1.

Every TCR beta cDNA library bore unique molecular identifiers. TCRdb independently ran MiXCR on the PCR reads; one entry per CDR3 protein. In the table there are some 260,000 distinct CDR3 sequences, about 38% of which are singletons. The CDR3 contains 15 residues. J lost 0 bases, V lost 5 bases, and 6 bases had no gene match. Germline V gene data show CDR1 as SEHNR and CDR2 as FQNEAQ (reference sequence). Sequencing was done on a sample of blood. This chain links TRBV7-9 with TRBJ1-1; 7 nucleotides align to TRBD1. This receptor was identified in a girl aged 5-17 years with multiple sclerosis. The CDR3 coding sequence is TGTGCCAGCAGCCCCAGACAGGGTGTGAACACTGAAGCTTTCTTT. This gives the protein CASSPRQGVNTEAFF.